Sequencing of this TCR beta chain was carried out in a study of cytomegalovirus exposure and HLA in healthy donors. A multiplex PCR was run with 60 Vbeta primers and 13 Jbeta primers. Here immunoSEQ multiplex PCR was the method, and the copy in TCRdb shows in-frame clones only, minus some. The profile shows about 160,000 clones, about 81% of them singletons. This clone was recorded only once. Antigen: not known. General observations from the study: It is likely that the observed cluster of highly shared sequence variants was a sequencing artifact.

The sequence derives from a girl aged 2-10 years in good health and CMV-seropositive. Sequencing was performed on PBMCs.

CDR3: CASSRTGDTEAFF. In DNA, the CDR3 is TGTGCCAGCAGTCGTACAGGGGACACTGAAGCTTTCTTT. The genes are TRBV9 and TRBJ1-1, with 7 bases matching TRBD1. The V gene's germline CDR1 is SGDLS and CDR2 YYNGEE. The CDR3 runs 13 residues. V gave up 5 bases and J gave up 3 bases; unmatched junction bases: 4.